Each of the 32 T cell receptor beta chains below was sequenced from the same sample in a study of cytomegalovirus exposure and HLA in healthy donors. The PCR contained 60 Vbeta and 13 Jbeta primers. This table comes from immunoSEQ multiplex PCR, and its TCRdb copy is limited to in-frame clones, with some not included. The sample has around 120,000 clones, roughly 80% seen once; the top ten hold under 4.5%. The specimen sequenced was PBMCs. Receptors were obtained from a middle-aged woman in good health and CMV-seronegative.

This clone has more than one count but fewer than ten. J is TRBJ1-5 and V is TRBV10-3, with 8 positions matching TRBD1. In germline, CDR1 is ENHRY, CDR2 SYGVKD. V was pared by 6 bases and J by 7 bases, with 5 bases of the junction left unmatched. This CDR3 is 13 amino acids long. The CDR3 is CAISDRGSQPQHF. In nucleotides, the CDR3 is TGTGCCATCAGCGACAGGGGATCCCAGCCCCAGCATTTT.

The V gene is TRBV10-3, the J gene TRBJ2-5; D might be TRBD2 (6 bases). CDR3 length: 13 residues. CDR1 and CDR2 from the germline V gene are ENHRY and SYGVKD. With 11 bases removed from V and 4 bases from J, the gap between germline ends came to 17 bases. This chain's CDR3 is CAAGVGGPETQYF. Written as DNA, the CDR3 is TGTGCCGCAGGAGTGGGGGGTCCAGAGACCCAGTACTTC.

The chain has TRBV29-1 and TRBJ1-2; 7 nucleotides agree with TRBD1. Germline V CDR1 and CDR2: SQVTM, ANQGSEA. V dropped 6 bases and J dropped 6; count of bases not matched to a gene: 7. The CDR3 consists of 12 residues. The CDR3 DNA follows: TGCAGCGTGCCAGACAGGGAAGATGGCTACACCTTC. Encoded protein: CSVPDREDGYTF.

V usage is TRBV5-1 and J usage is TRBJ1-2; 8 nucleotides agree with TRBD1. Germline V gene sequence: CDR1 SGHRS, CDR2 YFSETQ. The CDR3 contains 16 residues. The trim removed 4 bases at V and 7 bases at J, leaving 15 bases unmatched. In DNA form, the CDR3 reads TGCGCCAGCAGCCCGATCTATGGACAGGGAAGGGGTGGCTACACCTTC. Protein product: CASSPIYGQGRGGYTF.

The rearrangement links TRBV2 to TRBJ1-1; D is unclear. CDR3 length: 13 amino acids. V was pared by 5 bases and J by 2 bases, with 9 bases between. In germline, CDR1 is SNHLY, CDR2 FYNNEI. The CDR3 here is CASSLNPNTEAFF. The CDR3, as DNA: TGTGCCAGCAGTCTAAACCCTAACACTGAAGCTTTCTTT.

The V and J genes are TRBV7-6 and TRBJ2-7; possibly TRBD2 for D (5 bases). This CDR3 has 15 amino acids. The V gene's germline CDR1 is SGHVS and CDR2 FNYEAQ. V was pared by 5 bases and J by 4 bases, with 18 bases between. CDR3 in DNA: TGTGCCAGCAGCCCCCGGGGAAGAGATGCGTACGAGCAGTACTTC. It codes for CASSPRGRDAYEQYF.

V is TRBV28 and J is TRBJ1-1; TRBD1 matches 9 bases. This CDR3 has 14 residues. Germline trimming cut 6 bases from V and 7 bases from J; bases unmatched to any gene: 9. Per the germline V gene, CDR1 is MDHEN and CDR2 is SYDVKM. CDR3 in DNA: TGTGCCAGCAGGTCCTGGACAGGGGTCTTTGAAGCTTTCTTT. Its translation: CASRSWTGVFEAFF. The variable domain in full, with the rest retrieved from reference TRBV28 and TRBJ1-1, is DVKVTQSSRYLVKRTGEKVFLECVQDMDHENMFWYRQDPGLGLRLIYFSYDVKMKEKGDIPEGYSVSREKKERFSLILESASTNQTSMYLCASRSWTGVFEAFFGQGTRLTVV.

V gene TRBV28 combines with J gene TRBJ1-5; 7 bases are shared with TRBD1. The germline V gene has CDR1 MDHEN and CDR2 SYDVKM. V lost 4 bases to trimming and J lost 5 bases; unmatched junction nucleotides: 5. The CDR3 totals 14 residues. The CDR3 sequence: CASSSPQGYQPQHF. The CDR3 DNA is TGTGCCAGCAGTTCGCCACAGGGGTATCAGCCCCAGCATTTT.

The chain is built from TRBV28 and TRBJ2-7; 13 nucleotides align to TRBD2. With V trimmed by 0 bases and J by 2 bases, 7 bases remained unmatched. CDR1 is MDHEN, CDR2 SYDVKM, per germline. CDR3 length: 18 amino acids. CDR3 region: CASSLWAPLAGGTYEQYF. The CDR3 region has the DNA TGTGCCAGCAGTTTATGGGCCCCACTAGCGGGAGGGACCTACGAGCAGTACTTC.

The rearrangement joins TRBV19 to TRBJ2-7, with D tentatively TRBD1 (6 bases). Germline-derived CDR1 and CDR2 are LNHDA and SQIVND (reference sequence). This CDR3 has 13 amino acids. The ends were cut back, 9 bases at V and 1 base at J, with 13 bases in the middle. For the CDR3, the DNA is TGTGCCAGCCAAGGGGACAATTCCTACGAGCAGTACTTC. This encodes CASQGDNSYEQYF.

The rearrangement uses TRBV6-1 and TRBJ1-1; D gene uncertain. The V and J ends lost 8 bases and 4 bases respectively, with 14 bases between them. The germline V gene encodes CDR1 MNHNS and CDR2 SASEGT. The CDR3 loop spans 13 amino acids. In nucleotides, the CDR3 is TGTGCCAGCCCAGGTAGTTTGGGCACTGAAGCTTTCTTT. Protein sequence: CASPGSLGTEAFF.

The chain employs TRBV4-2 and TRBJ1-3; D is uncertain. The length of the CDR3 is 15 residues. V lost 0 bases and J 0 bases, leaving 6 bases between the germline ends. The germline V gene encodes CDR1 LGHNA and CDR2 YNFKEQ. The CDR3, as DNA: TGTGCCAGCAGCCAAGATGGCAGCTCTGGAAACACCATATATTTT. Its protein is CASSQDGSSGNTIYF.

This clone showed up just a few times. This rearrangement joins TRBV7-6 to TRBJ2-4, with D hard to call. This CDR3 is built from 12 residues. V lost 1 base and J lost 7, with 5 bases in between. The germline CDR1 and CDR2 sequences are SGHVS and FNYEAQ. In DNA, the CDR3 is TGTGCCAGCAGCTTAGGTGGCAACATTCAGTACTTC. It encodes CASSLGGNIQYF.

The rearrangement uses TRBV7-2 and TRBJ1-2; TRBD1 matches 10 bases. Germline trimming cut 7 bases from V and 4 bases from J; bases unmatched to any gene: 12. This CDR3 comprises 16 residues. Germline assignment: CDR1 SGHTA and CDR2 FQGNSA. Here the CDR3 reads CASTPIRTGGIYGYTF. The CDR3 DNA is TGTGCCAGCACCCCCATTCGGACAGGGGGTATCTATGGCTACACCTTC. Supplemented by reference TRBV7-2 and TRBJ1-2, the full variable domain reads GAGVSQSPSNKVTEKGKDVELRCDPISGHTALYWYRQSLGQGLEFLIYFQGNSAPDKSGLPSDRFSAERTGGSVSTLTIQRTQQEDSAVYLCASTPIRTGGIYGYTFGSGTRLTVV.

The gene calls are TRBV25-1 and TRBJ2-1; TRBD2 aligns across 9 bases. This CDR3 comprises 12 residues. The J segment lost 10 bases and the V segment lost 5 bases, leaving 3 bases of the junction unmatched. CDR1 MGHDK and CDR2 SYGVNS come from the germline V gene. As DNA, the CDR3 is TGTGCCAGCAGTACCCTAGCGGGAGAGCAGTTCTTC. Translated: CASSTLAGEQFF.

The CDR3 sequence: CASSVGGVRTNTEAFF. The CDR3 nucleotides are TGTGCCAGCAGCGTAGGGGGGGTAAGGACGAACACTGAAGCTTTCTTT. The J gene is TRBJ1-1, the V gene TRBV9; weak D call: TRBD1 (5 bases). V was shortened by 0 bases and J by 1 base, with 13 bases between the two germline ends. This CDR3 has 16 amino acids. The germline CDR1 and CDR2 sequences are SGDLS and YYNGEE.

The rearrangement joins TRBV15 to TRBJ2-7; 10 bases map to TRBD1. Germline trimming cut 5 bases from V and 2 bases from J; bases unmatched to any gene: 6. The CDR3 length is 15 residues. The germline V gene encodes CDR1 LNHNV and CDR2 YYDKDF (reference sequence). The CDR3: CATSYPGQGTYEQYF. In DNA, the CDR3 is TGTGCCACCAGCTATCCGGGACAGGGGACCTACGAGCAGTACTTC.

The CDR3 nucleotides read TGTGCCAGCAGCTCCAATCGGGCCCACGGGAATGAAGCTTTCTTT. It is translated as CASSSNRAHGNEAFF. The V call is TRBV7-9, the J call TRBJ1-1; D is undetermined. The germline gives CDR1 SEHNR, CDR2 FQNEAQ (reference sequence). Trimming removed 4 bases at V and 7 bases at J, with 19 bases between. The CDR3 spans 15 residues.

The CDR3 spells CASSSPGSGNTIYF. The CDR3 DNA is TGTGCCAGCAGCTCGCCGGGCTCTGGAAACACCATATATTTT. The gene calls are TRBV7-9 and TRBJ1-3; no clear D gene. Germline-derived CDR1 and CDR2 are SEHNR and FQNEAQ (reference sequence). The ends were cut back, 4 bases at V and 0 bases at J, with 7 bases in the middle. The CDR3 covers 14 residues.

The chain carries TRBV2 and TRBJ2-5; 14 nucleotides line up with TRBD2. The germline V gene encodes CDR1 SNHLY and CDR2 FYNNEI. This CDR3 has 16 residues. Unmatched junction bases numbered 8, after V lost 6 bases and J lost 5 bases. The CDR3 coding sequence is TGTGCCAGCAGGGCGACTAGCGGGAGGGCCGCGGAGACCCAGTACTTC. It is translated as CASRATSGRAAETQYF.

This chain links TRBV13 with TRBJ2-3, with 12 bases identical to TRBD2. The CDR3 runs 16 residues. Germline assignment: CDR1 PRHDT and CDR2 FYEKMQ (reference sequence). With 5 bases clipped from V and 3 bases from J, the junction kept 6 bases outside the gene matches. The CDR3 nucleotides read TGTGCCAGCAGCCTCGGACTAGCGGGGAGGACAGATACGCAGTATTTT. Translating it yields CASSLGLAGRTDTQYF.

This chain links TRBV5-1 with TRBJ1-1, with D perhaps matching TRBD1 (6 bases). V was clipped by 0 bases and J by 4 bases, with 13 bases between them. Germline CDR1 SGHRS, CDR2 YFSETQ. There are 15 residues in the CDR3. CDR3 protein: CASSLGAGASTEAFF. In DNA, the CDR3 is TGCGCCAGCAGCTTGGGGGCAGGGGCGAGCACTGAAGCTTTCTTT.

There are a few counts of this clone. V usage is TRBV4-1 and J usage is TRBJ1-6, with 10 nucleotides matching TRBD1. CDR1 and CDR2 from the germline V gene are MGHRA and YSYEKL. V shed 4 bases, J shed 6 bases, and the junction held 6 bases outside the gene matches. The CDR3 length is 16 residues. DNA of the CDR3: TGCGCCAGCAGCCTGGCGGGGGACAGGGGTAATTCACCCCTCCACTTT. Residues: CASSLAGDRGNSPLHF.

V is TRBV6-6 and J is TRBJ1-2, with TRBD1 matching 7 bases. There are 16 residues in the CDR3. J lost 4 bases, V lost 5 bases, and 13 bases had no gene match. Germline assignment: CDR1 MNHNY and CDR2 SVGAGI (reference sequence). The CDR3 nucleotides are TGTGCCAGCAGTACCGGGACAGCGACTACCCCCTATGGCTACACCTTC. As protein: CASSTGTATTPYGYTF.

The chain recombines TRBV4-1 with TRBJ2-2, with a possible D match to TRBD2 (6 bases). V shed 4 bases and J shed 3 bases, with 15 bases lying between them. Germline CDR1 MGHRA, CDR2 YSYEKL. The CDR3 runs to 16 residues. For the CDR3, the DNA is TGCGCCAGCAGCCGCGAAGCGAGCGGGTACACCGGGGAGCTGTTTTTT. Its translation: CASSREASGYTGELFF.

This rearrangement joins TRBV2 to TRBJ1-5; 9 bases align to TRBD1. This CDR3 has 15 residues. Germline values: CDR1 SNHLY, CDR2 FYNNEI. The junction had 8 bases not matched to a gene; V was cut back by 7 bases and J by 4 bases. The CDR3 region is CASKERGTGNQPQHF. The CDR3 DNA reads as TGTGCCAGCAAAGAACGTGGGACAGGGAATCAGCCCCAGCATTTT.

This CDR3 is CASAQGFYYEQYF. The DNA for the CDR3 is TGTGCCAGTGCTCAGGGCTTTTACTACGAGCAGTACTTC. The chain has TRBV19 and TRBJ2-7; the D gene is possibly TRBD1 (5 bases). The CDR3 covers 13 residues. V was clipped by 8 bases and J by 3 bases, with 14 bases between them. From germline, CDR1 is LNHDA and CDR2 SQIVND (reference sequence).

This clone was detected once. The chain recombines TRBV5-6 with TRBJ2-2, with TRBD2 matching over 12 bases. With V trimmed by 1 base and J by 7 bases, 5 bases remained unmatched. Germline V gene lookup returns CDR1 SGHDT and CDR2 YYEEEE. The CDR3 is 16 residues long. The CDR3 DNA reads TGTGCCAGCAGCTTGCTAGCGGGGGGGCCGGACGGGGAGCTGTTTTTT. Its translation: CASSLLAGGPDGELFF.

This chain joins TRBV14 and TRBJ2-7, with 7 bases matching TRBD1. CDR1 and CDR2 from the germline V gene are SGHDN and FVKESK. The trim removed 4 bases at V and 2 bases at J, leaving 11 bases unmatched. The CDR3 loop spans 16 amino acids. The CDR3 protein is CASSRTGEGWAYEQYF. The CDR3 DNA reads TGTGCCAGCAGCCGCACAGGGGAAGGATGGGCCTACGAGCAGTACTTC.

CDR3 loop: CASSLIRGAEAFF. The CDR3 DNA reads as TGTGCCAGCAGCCTTATCCGGGGGGCTGAAGCTTTCTTT. The chain couples TRBV27 to TRBJ1-1; TRBD1 might be the D (5 bases). The V end lost 6 bases, the J end lost 6 bases, and 14 bases lay between the germline ends. The germline V gene has CDR1 MNHEY and CDR2 SMNVEV (reference sequence). There are 13 residues in the CDR3.

The chain recombines TRBV7-2 with TRBJ2-5, with TRBD1 matching over 8 bases. Germline CDR1 SGHTA, CDR2 FQGNSA. This CDR3 is built from 18 residues. V was pared by 4 bases and J by 2 bases, with 15 bases of the junction left unmatched. Here the CDR3 DNA reads TGTGCCAGCAGCTGGGGACAGGCCATTAAAGGGCCTCAAGAGACCCAGTACTTC. Encoded protein: CASSWGQAIKGPQETQYF.

The chain combines TRBV2 with TRBJ2-7; D uncertain. Germline V gene lookup returns CDR1 SNHLY and CDR2 FYNNEI. The CDR3 is 13 residues long. V shed 2 bases and J shed 3 bases, with 8 bases lying between them. CDR3 protein: CASSELFGYEQYF. In DNA, the CDR3 is TGTGCCAGCAGTGAACTTTTCGGCTACGAGCAGTACTTC.